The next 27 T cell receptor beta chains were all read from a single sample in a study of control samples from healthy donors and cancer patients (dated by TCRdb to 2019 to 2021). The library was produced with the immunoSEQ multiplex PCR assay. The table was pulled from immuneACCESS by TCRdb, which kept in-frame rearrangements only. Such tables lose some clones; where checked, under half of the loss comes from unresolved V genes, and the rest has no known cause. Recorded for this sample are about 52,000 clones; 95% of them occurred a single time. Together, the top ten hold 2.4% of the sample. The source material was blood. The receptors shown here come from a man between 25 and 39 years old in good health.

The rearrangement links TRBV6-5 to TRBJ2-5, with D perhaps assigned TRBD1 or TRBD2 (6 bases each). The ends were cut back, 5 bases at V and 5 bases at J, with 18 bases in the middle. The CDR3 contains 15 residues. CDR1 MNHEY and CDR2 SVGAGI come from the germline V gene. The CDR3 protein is CASSRDFNREETQYF. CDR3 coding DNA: TGTGCCAGCAGTCGGGACTTTAACAGGGAGGAGACCCAGTACTTC.

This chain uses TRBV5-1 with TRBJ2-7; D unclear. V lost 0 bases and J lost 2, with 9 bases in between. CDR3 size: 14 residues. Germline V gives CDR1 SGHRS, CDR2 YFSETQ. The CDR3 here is CASSLEPVTYEQYF. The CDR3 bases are TGCGCCAGCAGCTTGGAACCAGTAACCTACGAGCAGTACTTC.

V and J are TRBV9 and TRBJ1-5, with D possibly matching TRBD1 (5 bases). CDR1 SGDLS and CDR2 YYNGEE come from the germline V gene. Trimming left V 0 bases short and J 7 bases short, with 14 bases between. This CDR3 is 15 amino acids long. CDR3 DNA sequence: TGTGCCAGCAGCGTAGGAGGCGGGGGGGAGCAGCCCCAGCATTTT. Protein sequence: CASSVGGGGEQPQHF.

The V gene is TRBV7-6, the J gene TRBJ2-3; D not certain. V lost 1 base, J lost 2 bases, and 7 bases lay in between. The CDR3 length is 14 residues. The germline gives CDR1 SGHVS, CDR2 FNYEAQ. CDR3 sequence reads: CASSLVASTDTQYF. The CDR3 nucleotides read TGTGCCAGCAGCTTAGTCGCATCCACAGATACGCAGTATTTT.

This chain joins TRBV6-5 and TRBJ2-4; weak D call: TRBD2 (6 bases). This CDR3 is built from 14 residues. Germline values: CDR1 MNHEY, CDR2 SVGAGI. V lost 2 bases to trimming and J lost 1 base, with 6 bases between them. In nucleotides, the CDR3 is TGTGCCAGCAGTTACGGAGGGGCCAAAAACATTCAGTACTTC. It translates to CASSYGGAKNIQYF.

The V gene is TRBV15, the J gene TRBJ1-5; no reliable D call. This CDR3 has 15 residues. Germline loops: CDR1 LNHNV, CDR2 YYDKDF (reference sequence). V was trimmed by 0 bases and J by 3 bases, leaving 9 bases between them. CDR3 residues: CATSRDRGINQPQHF. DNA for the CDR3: TGTGCCACCAGCAGAGATCGAGGCATCAATCAGCCCCAGCATTTT.

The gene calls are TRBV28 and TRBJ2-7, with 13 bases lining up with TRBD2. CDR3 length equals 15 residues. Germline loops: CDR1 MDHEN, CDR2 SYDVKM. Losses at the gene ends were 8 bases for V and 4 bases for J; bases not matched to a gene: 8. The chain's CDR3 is CASRFGLAGAYEQYF. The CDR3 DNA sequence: TGTGCCAGCCGATTCGGACTAGCGGGAGCATACGAGCAGTACTTC.

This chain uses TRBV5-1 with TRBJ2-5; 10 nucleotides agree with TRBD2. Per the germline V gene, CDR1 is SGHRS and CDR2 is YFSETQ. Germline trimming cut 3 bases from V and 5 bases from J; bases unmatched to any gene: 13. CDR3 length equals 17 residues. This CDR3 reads CASSYRLAGNGRETQYF. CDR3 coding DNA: TGCGCCAGCAGCTACAGACTAGCGGGTAACGGTAGGGAGACCCAGTACTTC.

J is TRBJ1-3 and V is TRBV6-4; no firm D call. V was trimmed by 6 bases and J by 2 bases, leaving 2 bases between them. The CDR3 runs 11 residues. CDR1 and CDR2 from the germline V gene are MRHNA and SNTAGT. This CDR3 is CASRPGNTIYF. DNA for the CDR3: TGTGCCAGCAGGCCTGGAAACACCATATATTTT.

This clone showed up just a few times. This CDR3 reads CASTLSGRANEQFF. The DNA for the CDR3 is TGCGCCAGCACCCTTAGCGGGAGGGCCAATGAGCAGTTCTTC. The J gene is TRBJ2-1, the V gene TRBV10-2; 11 positions agree with TRBD2. V dropped 7 bases and J dropped 6; count of bases not matched to a gene: 5. The V gene's germline CDR1 is WSHSY and CDR2 SAAADI. There are 14 residues in the CDR3.

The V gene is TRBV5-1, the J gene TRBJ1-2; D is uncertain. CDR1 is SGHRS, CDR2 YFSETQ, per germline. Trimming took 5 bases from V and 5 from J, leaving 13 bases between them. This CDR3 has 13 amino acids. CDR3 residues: CASRADLSYGYTF. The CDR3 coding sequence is TGCGCCAGCAGGGCGGACCTTTCTTATGGCTACACCTTC.

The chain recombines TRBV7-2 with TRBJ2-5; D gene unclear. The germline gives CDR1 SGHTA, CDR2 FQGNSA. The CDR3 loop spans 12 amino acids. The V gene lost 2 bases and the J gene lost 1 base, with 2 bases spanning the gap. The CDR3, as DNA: TGTGCCAGCAGCTTAACCCAAGAGACCCAGTACTTC. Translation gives CASSLTQETQYF.

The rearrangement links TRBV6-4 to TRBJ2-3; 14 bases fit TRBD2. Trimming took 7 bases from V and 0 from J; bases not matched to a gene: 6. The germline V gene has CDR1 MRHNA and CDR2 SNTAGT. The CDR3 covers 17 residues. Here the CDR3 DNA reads TGTGCCAGCACAGGGACTAGCGGGAGTGTCAGCACAGATACGCAGTATTTT. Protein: CASTGTSGSVSTDTQYF.

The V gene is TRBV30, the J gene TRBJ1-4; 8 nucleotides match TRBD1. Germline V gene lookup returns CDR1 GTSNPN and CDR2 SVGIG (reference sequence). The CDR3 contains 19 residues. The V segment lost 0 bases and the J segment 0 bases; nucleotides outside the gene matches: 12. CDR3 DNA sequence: TGTGCCTGGAGTGTTGGGACAGGTCGTATATTTGCAACTAATGAAAAACTGTTTTTT. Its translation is CAWSVGTGRIFATNEKLFF.

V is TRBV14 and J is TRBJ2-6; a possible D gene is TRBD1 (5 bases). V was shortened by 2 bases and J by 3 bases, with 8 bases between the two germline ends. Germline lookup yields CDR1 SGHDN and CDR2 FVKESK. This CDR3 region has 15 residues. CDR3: CASSQLGRGANVLTF. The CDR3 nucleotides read TGTGCCAGCAGCCAATTGGGGCGTGGGGCCAACGTCCTGACTTTC.

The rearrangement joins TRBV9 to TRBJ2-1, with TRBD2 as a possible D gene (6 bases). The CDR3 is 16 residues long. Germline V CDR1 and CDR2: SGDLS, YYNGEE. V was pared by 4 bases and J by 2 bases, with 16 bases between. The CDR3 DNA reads TGTGCCAGCAGCACCCGAGCGGGCCCCGCCTACAATGAGCAGTTCTTC. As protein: CASSTRAGPAYNEQFF.

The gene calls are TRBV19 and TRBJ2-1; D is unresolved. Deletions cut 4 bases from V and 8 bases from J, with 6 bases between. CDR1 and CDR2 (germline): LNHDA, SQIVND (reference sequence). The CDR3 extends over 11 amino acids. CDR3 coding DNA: TGTGCCAGTAGTAGAGGTGATGAGCAGTTCTTC. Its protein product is CASSRGDEQFF. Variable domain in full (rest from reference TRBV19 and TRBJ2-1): DGGITQSPKYLFRKEGQNVTLSCEQNLNHDAMYWYRQDPGQGLRLIYYSQIVNDFQKGDIAEGYSVSREKKESFPLTVTSAQKNPTAFYLCASSRGDEQFFGPGTRLTVL.

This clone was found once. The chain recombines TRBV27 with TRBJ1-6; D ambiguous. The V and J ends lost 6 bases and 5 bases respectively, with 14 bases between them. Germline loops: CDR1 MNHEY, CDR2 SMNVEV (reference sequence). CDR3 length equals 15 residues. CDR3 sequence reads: CASSFQRLHNSPLHF. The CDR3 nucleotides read TGTGCCAGCAGCTTTCAAAGACTGCATAATTCACCCCTCCACTTT.

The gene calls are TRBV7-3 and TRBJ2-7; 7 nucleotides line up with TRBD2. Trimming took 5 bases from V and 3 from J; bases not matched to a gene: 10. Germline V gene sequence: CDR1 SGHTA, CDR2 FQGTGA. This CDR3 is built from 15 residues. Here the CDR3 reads CASSPRTRADYEQYF. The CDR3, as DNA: TGTGCCAGCAGCCCACGGACTAGGGCCGACTACGAGCAGTACTTC. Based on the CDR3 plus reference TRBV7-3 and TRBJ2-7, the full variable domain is GAGVSQTPSNKVTEKGKYVELRCDPISGHTALYWYRQSLGQGPEFLIYFQGTGAADDSGLPNDRFFAVRPEGSVSTLKIQRTERGDSAVYLCASSPRTRADYEQYFGPGTRLTVT.

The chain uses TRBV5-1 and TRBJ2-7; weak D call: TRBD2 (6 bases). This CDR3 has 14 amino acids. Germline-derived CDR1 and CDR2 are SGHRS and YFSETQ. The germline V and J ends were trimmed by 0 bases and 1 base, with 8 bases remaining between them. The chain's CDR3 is CASSLELASYEQYF. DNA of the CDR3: TGCGCCAGCAGCTTGGAACTAGCTTCCTACGAGCAGTACTTC.

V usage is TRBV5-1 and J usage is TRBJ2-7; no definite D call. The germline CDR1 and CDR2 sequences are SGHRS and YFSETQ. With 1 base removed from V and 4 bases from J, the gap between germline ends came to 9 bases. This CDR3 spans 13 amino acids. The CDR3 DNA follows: TGCGCCAGCAGCTTGTCCCCTTCTTACGAGCAGTACTTC. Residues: CASSLSPSYEQYF. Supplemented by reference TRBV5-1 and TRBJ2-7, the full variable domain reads KAGVTQTPRYLIKTRGQQVTLSCSPISGHRSVSWYQQTPGQGLQFLFEYFSETQRNKGNFPGRFSGRQFSNSRSEMNVSTLELGDSALYLCASSLSPSYEQYFGPGTRLTVT.

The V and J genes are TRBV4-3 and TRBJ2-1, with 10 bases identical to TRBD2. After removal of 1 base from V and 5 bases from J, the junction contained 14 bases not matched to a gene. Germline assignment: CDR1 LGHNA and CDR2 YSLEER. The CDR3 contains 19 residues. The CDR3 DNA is TGCGCCAGCAGCCAAGGGTGGAGCGGGAGGGCCTTTGAGAACAATGAGCAGTTCTTC. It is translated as CASSQGWSGRAFENNEQFF.

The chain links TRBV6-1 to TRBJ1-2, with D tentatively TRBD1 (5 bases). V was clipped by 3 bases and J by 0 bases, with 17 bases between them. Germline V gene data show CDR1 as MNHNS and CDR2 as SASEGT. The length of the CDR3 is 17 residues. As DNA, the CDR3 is TGTGCCAGCAGTGACAAAAGGAGGGGTGGACCTAACTATGGCTACACCTTC. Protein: CASSDKRRGGPNYGYTF.

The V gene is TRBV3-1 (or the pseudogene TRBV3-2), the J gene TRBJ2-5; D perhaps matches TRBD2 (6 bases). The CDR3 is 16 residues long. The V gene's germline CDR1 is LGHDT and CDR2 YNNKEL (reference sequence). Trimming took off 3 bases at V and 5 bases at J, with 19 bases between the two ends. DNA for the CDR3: TGTGCCAGCAGCCATCCCCCGACTAGAGGCGGGGAGACCCAGTACTTC. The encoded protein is CASSHPPTRGGETQYF.

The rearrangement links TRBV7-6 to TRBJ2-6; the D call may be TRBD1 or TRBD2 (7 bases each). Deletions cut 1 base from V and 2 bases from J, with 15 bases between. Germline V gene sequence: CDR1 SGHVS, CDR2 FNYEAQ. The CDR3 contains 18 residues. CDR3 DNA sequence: TGTGCCAGCAGCTTAGAAGCAGGGGGGGGCGCTGGGGCCAACGTCCTGACTTTC. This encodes CASSLEAGGGAGANVLTF.

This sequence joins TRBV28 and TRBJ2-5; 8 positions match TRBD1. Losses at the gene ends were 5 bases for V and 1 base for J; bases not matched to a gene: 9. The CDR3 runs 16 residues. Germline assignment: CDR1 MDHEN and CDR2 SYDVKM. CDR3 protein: CASSTRTGLGQETQYF. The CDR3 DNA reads TGTGCCAGCAGTACTCGGACAGGGTTGGGCCAAGAGACCCAGTACTTC.

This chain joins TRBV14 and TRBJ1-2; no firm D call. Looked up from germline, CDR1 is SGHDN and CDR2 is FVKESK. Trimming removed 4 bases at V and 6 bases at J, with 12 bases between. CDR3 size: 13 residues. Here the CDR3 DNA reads TGTGCCAGCAGCCGAATACAGACGAATGGCTACACCTTC. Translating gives CASSRIQTNGYTF.